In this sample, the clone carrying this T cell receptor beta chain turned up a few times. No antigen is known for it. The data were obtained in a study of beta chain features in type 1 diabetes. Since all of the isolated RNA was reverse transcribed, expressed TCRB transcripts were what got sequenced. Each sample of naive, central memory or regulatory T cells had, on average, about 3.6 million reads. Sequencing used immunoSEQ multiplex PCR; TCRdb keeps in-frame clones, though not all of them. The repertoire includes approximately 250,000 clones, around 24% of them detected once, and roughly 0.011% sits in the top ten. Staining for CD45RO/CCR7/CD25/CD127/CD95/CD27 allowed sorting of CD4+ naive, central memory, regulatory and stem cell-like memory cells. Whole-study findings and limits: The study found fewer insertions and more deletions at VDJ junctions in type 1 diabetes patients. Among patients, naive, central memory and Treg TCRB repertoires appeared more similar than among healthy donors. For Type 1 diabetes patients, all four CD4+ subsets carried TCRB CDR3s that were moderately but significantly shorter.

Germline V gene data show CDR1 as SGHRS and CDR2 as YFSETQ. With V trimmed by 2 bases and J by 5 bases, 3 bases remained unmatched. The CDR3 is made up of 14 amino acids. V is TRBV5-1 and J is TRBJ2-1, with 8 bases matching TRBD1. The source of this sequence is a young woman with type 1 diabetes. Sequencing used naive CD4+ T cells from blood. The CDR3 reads CASSFGQGHNEQFF. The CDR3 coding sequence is TGCGCCAGCAGCTTTGGACAGGGCCACAATGAGCAGTTCTTC.